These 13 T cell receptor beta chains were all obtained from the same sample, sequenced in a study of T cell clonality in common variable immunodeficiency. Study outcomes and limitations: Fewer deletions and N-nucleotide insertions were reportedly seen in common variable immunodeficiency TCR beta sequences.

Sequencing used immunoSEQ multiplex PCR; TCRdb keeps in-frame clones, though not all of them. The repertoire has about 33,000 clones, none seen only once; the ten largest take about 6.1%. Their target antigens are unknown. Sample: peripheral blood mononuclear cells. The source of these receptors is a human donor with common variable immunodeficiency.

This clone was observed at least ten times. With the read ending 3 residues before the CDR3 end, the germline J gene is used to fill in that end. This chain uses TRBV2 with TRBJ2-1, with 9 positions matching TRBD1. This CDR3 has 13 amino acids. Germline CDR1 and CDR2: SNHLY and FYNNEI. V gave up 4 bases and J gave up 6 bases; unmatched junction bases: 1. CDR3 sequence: CASSADRGNEQFF. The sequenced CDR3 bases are TGTGCCAGCAGTGCGGACAGGGGCAATGAG.

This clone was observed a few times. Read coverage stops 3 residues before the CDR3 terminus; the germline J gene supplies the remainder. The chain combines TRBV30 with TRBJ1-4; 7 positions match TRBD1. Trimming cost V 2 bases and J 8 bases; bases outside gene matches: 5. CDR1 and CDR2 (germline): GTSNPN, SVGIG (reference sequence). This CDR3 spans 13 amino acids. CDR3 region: CAWSRDSGEKLFF. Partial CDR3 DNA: TGTGCCTGGAGTCGGGACAGCGGAGAAAAA.

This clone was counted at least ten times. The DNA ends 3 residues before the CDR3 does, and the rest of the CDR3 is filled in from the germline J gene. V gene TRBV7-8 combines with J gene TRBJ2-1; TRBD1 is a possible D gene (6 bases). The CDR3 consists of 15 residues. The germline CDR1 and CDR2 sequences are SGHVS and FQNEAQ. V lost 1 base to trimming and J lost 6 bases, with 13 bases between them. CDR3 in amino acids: CASSLEATGSNEQFF. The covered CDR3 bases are TGTGCCAGCAGCTTAGAGGCGACAGGTAGCAATGAG.

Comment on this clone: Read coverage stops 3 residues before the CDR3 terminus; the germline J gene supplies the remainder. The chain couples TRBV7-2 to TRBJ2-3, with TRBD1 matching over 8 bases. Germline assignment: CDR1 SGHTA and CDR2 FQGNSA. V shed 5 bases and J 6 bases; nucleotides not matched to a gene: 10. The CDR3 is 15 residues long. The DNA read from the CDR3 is TGTGCCAGCAGCGCACAACGGACAGGGAGGGATACG. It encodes CASSAQRTGRDT. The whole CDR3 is CASSAQRTGRDTQYF.

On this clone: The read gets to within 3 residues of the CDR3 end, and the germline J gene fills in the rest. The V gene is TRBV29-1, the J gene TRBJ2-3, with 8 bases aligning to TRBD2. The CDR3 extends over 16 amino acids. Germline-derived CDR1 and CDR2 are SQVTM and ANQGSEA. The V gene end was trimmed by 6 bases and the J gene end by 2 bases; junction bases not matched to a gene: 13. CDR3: CSVRRTPGGTTDTQYF. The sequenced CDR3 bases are TGCAGCGTCCGTAGAACCCCGGGGGGGACCACAGATACG.

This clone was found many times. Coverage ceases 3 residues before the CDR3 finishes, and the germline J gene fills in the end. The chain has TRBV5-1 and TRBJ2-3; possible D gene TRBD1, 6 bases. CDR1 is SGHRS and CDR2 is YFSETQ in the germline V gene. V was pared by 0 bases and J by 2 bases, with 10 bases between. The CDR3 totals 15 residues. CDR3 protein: CASSLGQEPTDTQYF. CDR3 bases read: TGCGCCAGCAGCTTGGGACAGGAACCCACAGATACG.

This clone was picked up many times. The sequenced part of the CDR3 DNA is TGTGCCAGCAGTGTCGAGACAGGGGTTAGTGAA. Protein: CASSVETGVSE. The complete CDR3 protein is CASSVETGVSEAFF. The chain couples TRBV6-1 to TRBJ1-1; TRBD1 aligns across 8 bases. The CDR3 end is not reached by the read, which stops 3 residues before it; the germline J gene fills it in. The J segment lost 7 bases and the V segment lost 4 bases, leaving 8 bases of the junction unmatched. Germline CDR1 and CDR2: MNHNS and SASEGT. The CDR3 is made up of 14 amino acids.

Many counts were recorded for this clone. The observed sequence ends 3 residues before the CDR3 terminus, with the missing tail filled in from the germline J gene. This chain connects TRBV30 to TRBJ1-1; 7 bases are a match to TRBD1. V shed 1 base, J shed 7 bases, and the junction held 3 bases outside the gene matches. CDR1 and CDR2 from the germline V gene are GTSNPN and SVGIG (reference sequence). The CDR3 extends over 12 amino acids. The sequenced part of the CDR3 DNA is TGTGCCTGGAGTGGCCGGGACAGTGAA. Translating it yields CAWSGRDSE. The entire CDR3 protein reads CAWSGRDSEAFF.

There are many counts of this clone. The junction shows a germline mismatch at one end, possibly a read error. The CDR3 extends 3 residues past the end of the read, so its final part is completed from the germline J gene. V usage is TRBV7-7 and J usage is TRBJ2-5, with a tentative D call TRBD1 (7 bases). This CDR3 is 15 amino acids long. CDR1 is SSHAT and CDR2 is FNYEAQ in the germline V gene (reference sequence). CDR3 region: CASSIGGTAQETQYF. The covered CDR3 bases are TGTGCTAGCAGCATAGGAGGGACAGCACAAGAGACC.

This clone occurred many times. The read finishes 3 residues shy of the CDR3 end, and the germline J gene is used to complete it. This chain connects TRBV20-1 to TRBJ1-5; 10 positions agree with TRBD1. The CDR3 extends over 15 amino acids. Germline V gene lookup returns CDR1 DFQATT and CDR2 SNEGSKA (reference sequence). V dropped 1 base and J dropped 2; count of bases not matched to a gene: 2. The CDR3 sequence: CSARAGTGGNQPQHF. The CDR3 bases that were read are TGCAGTGCTAGAGCGGGGACAGGGGGCAATCAGCCC.

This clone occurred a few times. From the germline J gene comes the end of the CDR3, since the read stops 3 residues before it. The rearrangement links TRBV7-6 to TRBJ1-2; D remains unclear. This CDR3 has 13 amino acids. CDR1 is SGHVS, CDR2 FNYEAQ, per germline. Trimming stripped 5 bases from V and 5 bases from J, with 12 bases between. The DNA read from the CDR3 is TGTGCCAGCAGCCCCGATGCCTATTATGGC. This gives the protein CASSPDAYYG. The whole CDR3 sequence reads CASSPDAYYGYTF.

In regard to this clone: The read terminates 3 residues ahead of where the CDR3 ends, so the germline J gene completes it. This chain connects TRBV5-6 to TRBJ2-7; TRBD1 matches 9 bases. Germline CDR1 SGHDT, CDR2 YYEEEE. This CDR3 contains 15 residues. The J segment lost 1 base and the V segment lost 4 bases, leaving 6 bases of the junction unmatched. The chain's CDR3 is CASSPHGTGSYEQYF. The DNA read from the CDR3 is TGTGCCAGCAGCCCACACGGGACAGGGTCCTACGAG.

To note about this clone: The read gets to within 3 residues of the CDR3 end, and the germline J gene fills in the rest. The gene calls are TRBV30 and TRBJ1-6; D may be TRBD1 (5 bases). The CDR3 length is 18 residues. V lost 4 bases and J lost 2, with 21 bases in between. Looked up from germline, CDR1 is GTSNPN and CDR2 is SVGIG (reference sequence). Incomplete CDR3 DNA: TGTGCCTGGACCTCGTCCCGGGACTCCTTAGCCTATAATTCACCC. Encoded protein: CAWTSSRDSLAYNSP. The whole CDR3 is CAWTSSRDSLAYNSPLHF.